This is a list of T cell receptor beta chains from one sample in a study of shared clonotypes between healthy human individuals. Produced via immunoSEQ multiplex PCR; TCRdb's table is partial and in-frame only. This sample has 2 million to 2.5 million clones, with nearly 97% found just once. The source material was naive CD4+ T cells sorted from blood. These receptors originate from a young man in good health. CDR3s leave out the opening cysteine and the closing phenylalanine or tryptophan. Each record gives: D gene, J gene, CDR3 length, V gene, CDR3 protein. The D gene is left open where the match is weak.

>.|TRBJ2-5|10|TRBV6-6
ASSYSGGTQY
>.|TRBJ2-4|13|TRBV30
AWRGGGLAKNIQY
>TRBD1|TRBJ2-3|15|TRBV18
ASSPIGRGRGTDTQY
>.|TRBJ2-7|11|TRBV7-9
ASSLEDAYEQY
>.|TRBJ1-5|12|TRBV6-5
ASKPTGLSQPQH
>.|TRBJ1-3|12|TRBV18
ASSPGASGNTIY
>.|TRBJ2-7|10|TRBV6-6
AISGGHYEQY
>.|TRBJ2-7|13|TRBV10-3
AISDSGQQLYEQY
>.|TRBJ2-2|10|TRBV7-8
ASSLVTGELF
>.|TRBJ1-4|16|TRBV27
ASSSRSLRGATNEKLF
>.|TRBJ1-1|12|TRBV11-2
ASNAGRGGAEAF
>.|TRBJ1-2|11|TRBV19
ASSNRQLYGYT
>.|TRBJ2-2|11|TRBV2
ASSVTGTGELF
>.|TRBJ1-6|13|TRBV19
ASSNGGTLGSPLH
>.|TRBJ1-2|10|TRBV10-3
AIWGPAGGYT
>TRBD1|TRBJ1-1|13|TRBV7-2
ASSSRDRSNTEAF
>TRBD1|TRBJ2-3|16|TRBV7-9
ASSQAGGAGKSTDTQY
>.|TRBJ2-6|13|TRBV11-2
ASSLDKTGANVLT
>.|TRBJ1-5|9|TRBV6-1
ASSEFGQQV
>.|TRBJ1-2|13|TRBV9
ASSVAINGAYGYT
>.|TRBJ2-7|11|TRBV30
AWSHRASYEQY
>TRBD2|TRBJ2-3|16|TRBV7-2
ASSSRLAGKVLADTQY
>.|TRBJ2-5|10|TRBV10-3
AISGYQETQY